Listed below are T cell receptor beta chains from one sample, sequenced in a study of T cell responses to AZD1222 COVID-19 vaccine. TCRdb keeps only in-frame clones here, not all; method: immunoSEQ multiplex PCR. The data contain under 200,000 clones, roughly 90% of them singletons. Sequenced here: peripheral blood, sampled on day 0 of AZD1222 vaccination. These receptors were obtained from an adult in good health. Both conserved end residues are part of each CDR3. The order of the fields is V gene, D gene, clone size, J gene, CDR3 protein, CDR3 DNA. D genes are given only for firm matches. Where a row states a size, it is once, few, many or the class of an expanded clone; other rows omit it.

TRBV15	-	-	TRBJ1-1	CATSIGTVAMNTEAFF	TGTGCCACCAGCATTGGGACGGTAGCAATGAACACTGAAGCTTTCTTT
TRBV28	-	-	TRBJ1-4	CASSLGGARGEKLFF	TGTGCCAGCAGTTTGGGCGGGGCGAGAGGAGAAAAACTGTTTTTT
TRBV28	TRBD2	-	TRBJ2-1	CASLGEGSYNEQFF	TGTGCCAGCCTGGGGGAGGGCTCCTACAATGAGCAGTTCTTC
TRBV29-1	-	-	TRBJ2-5	CSVDWETQYF	TGCAGCGTTGATTGGGAGACCCAGTACTTC
TRBV24-1	TRBD1	-	TRBJ1-4	CATSDTGQGPEKLFF	TGTGCCACCAGTGATACAGGACAGGGGCCTGAAAAACTGTTTTTT
TRBV5-1	TRBD1	-	TRBJ2-7	CASSPGDSNSYEQYF	TGCGCCAGCAGCCCAGGGGACAGTAACTCCTACGAGCAGTACTTC
TRBV2	-	-	TRBJ2-7	CASSEWRGRYEQYF	TGTGCCAGCAGTGAATGGAGGGGGCGGTACGAGCAGTACTTC
TRBV21-1	-	-	TRBJ2-7	CASSKARGPTGGCEQYF	TGTGCCAGCAGCAAAGCGAGGGGTCCGACAGGGGGCTGCGAGCAGTACTTC
TRBV6-2/TRBV6-3	-	-	TRBJ1-5	CASSSYGTGNNQPQHF	TGTGCCAGCAGTAGCTACGGGACGGGAAATAATCAGCCCCAGCATTTT
TRBV6-6	-	-	TRBJ1-5	CASSYGDGNQPQHF	TGTGCCAGCAGTTACGGGGACGGCAATCAGCCCCAGCATTTT
TRBV23-1	-	few	TRBJ2-2	CAVLLRRAPGELFF	TGCGCCGTGCTCTTAAGGAGGGCCCCCGGGGAGCTGTTTTTT
TRBV28	TRBD2	once	TRBJ2-2	CASSSPAGKTGELFF	TGTGCCAGCAGTAGCCCAGCGGGGAAGACCGGGGAGCTGTTTTTT
TRBV14	-	-	TRBJ1-3	CASSPRGTLVSGNTIYF	TGTGCCAGCAGCCCCCGGGGGACGCTGGTCTCTGGAAACACCATATATTTT
TRBV27	-	few	TRBJ1-2	CASSLKGTYGYTF	TGTGCCAGCAGTTTGAAAGGGACCTATGGCTACACCTTC
TRBV2	TRBD1	-	TRBJ1-5	CASSLQGVNQPQHF	TGTGCCAGCAGCCTTCAGGGGGTCAATCAGCCCCAGCATTTT
TRBV28	-	-	TRBJ1-6	CASTALPGALDSPLHF	TGTGCCAGCACCGCCCTCCCAGGGGCTCTTGATTCACCCCTCCACTTT
TRBV24-1	-	-	TRBJ2-3	CATSGSPEVTDTQYF	TGTGCCACCAGTGGCAGCCCAGAAGTCACAGATACGCAGTATTTT
TRBV28	-	-	TRBJ1-5	CASSRLGSGQPQHF	TGTGCCAGCAGCCGACTAGGCTCCGGTCAGCCCCAGCATTTT
TRBV19	-	-	TRBJ1-2	CATSKAGWGNYGYTF	TGTGCCACTTCGAAGGCGGGATGGGGGAACTATGGCTACACCTTC
TRBV11-1	-	-	TRBJ1-5	CASSLYVDQPQHF	TGTGCCAGCAGCTTATACGTGGACCAGCCCCAGCATTTT
TRBV4-1	TRBD1	-	TRBJ2-3	CASTRQGASTDTQYF	TGCGCCAGCACGCGGCAGGGGGCCAGCACAGATACGCAGTATTTT
TRBV12-3/TRBV12-4	-	-	TRBJ2-7	CASSLLPSEQYF	TGTGCCAGCAGTTTGCTGCCTTCCGAGCAGTACTTC
TRBV7-8	-	-	TRBJ2-3	CASSPPLADTQYF	TGTGCCAGCAGCCCCCCCTTAGCTGATACGCAGTATTTT